The 30 T cell receptor beta chains in this list originate from one sample, sequenced in a study of chemoradiotherapy in HPV16-positive cancers. Here immunoSEQ multiplex PCR was the method, and the copy in TCRdb shows in-frame clones only, minus some. The table records about 6,100 clones, roughly two thirds of them present only once. The specimen comprised tumor tissue, sampled from a patient who underwent chemoradiotherapy. All receptors come from a human donor with HPV-associated anogenital cancer.

The chain has TRBV27 and TRBJ2-1; 9 bases align to TRBD2. Losses at the gene ends were 5 bases for V and 2 bases for J; bases not matched to a gene: 4. Per the germline V gene, CDR1 is MNHEY and CDR2 is SMNVEV (reference sequence). The CDR3 loop spans 15 amino acids. CDR3 residues: CASSLSGSPYNEQFF. The CDR3 DNA reads TGTGCCAGCAGTCTTAGCGGGAGCCCCTACAATGAGCAGTTCTTC.

This sequence joins TRBV11-2 and TRBJ2-1, with 7 bases aligning to TRBD2. Trimming cost V 0 bases and J 0 bases; bases outside gene matches: 2. From germline, CDR1 is SGHAT and CDR2 FQNNGV. The length of the CDR3 is 16 residues. In DNA form, the CDR3 reads TGTGCCAGCAGCTTAGAAGGGAGGGCCTCCTACAATGAGCAGTTCTTC. As protein: CASSLEGRASYNEQFF.

The chain is built from TRBV11-1 and TRBJ2-1; 10 nucleotides line up with TRBD2. This CDR3 region has 18 residues. CDR1 and CDR2 (germline): SGHAT, FQDESV (reference sequence). V lost 5 bases, J lost 2 bases, and 12 bases stayed unmatched. CDR3 DNA sequence: TGTGCCAGCAGCCCCCAGTACTCTAGCGGGAGAACCTACAATGAGCAGTTCTTC. Translating gives CASSPQYSSGRTYNEQFF. Supplemented by reference TRBV11-1 and TRBJ2-1, the full variable domain reads EAEVAQSPRYKITEKSQAVAFWCDPISGHATLYWYRQILGQGPELLVQFQDESVVDDSQLPKDRFSAERLKGVDSTLKIQPAELGDSAMYLCASSPQYSSGRTYNEQFFGPGTRLTVL.

CDR3 DNA sequence: TGTGCCAGCAGCCAGGGGCGGCAGGGAACACATGAGCAGTACTTC. Residues: CASSQGRQGTHEQYF. The genes are TRBV7-3 and TRBJ2-7; a possible D gene is TRBD1 (6 bases). This CDR3 is built from 15 residues. The V gene's germline CDR1 is SGHTA and CDR2 FQGTGA. V gave up 5 bases and J gave up 7 bases, with 21 bases separating them.

The chain joins TRBV19 to TRBJ1-1, with 8 positions matching TRBD1. The trim removed 6 bases at V and 0 bases at J, leaving 9 bases unmatched. Per the germline V gene, CDR1 is LNHDA and CDR2 is SQIVND (reference sequence). This CDR3 contains 16 residues. In DNA form, the CDR3 reads TGTGCCAGTAGATCTACGGGACAGGTCATGAACACTGAAGCTTTCTTT. Amino acids: CASRSTGQVMNTEAFF. Full variable domain (missing parts from reference TRBV19 and TRBJ1-1): DGGITQSPKYLFRKEGQNVTLSCEQNLNHDAMYWYRQDPGQGLRLIYYSQIVNDFQKGDIAEGYSVSREKKESFPLTVTSAQKNPTAFYLCASRSTGQVMNTEAFFGQGTRLTVV.

The chain combines TRBV12-5 with TRBJ2-1, with D maybe TRBD1 (6 bases). V lost 6 bases, J lost 6 bases, and 15 bases lay in between. The CDR3 runs 14 residues. CDR1 LGHNT and CDR2 FRNRAP come from the germline V gene. Here the CDR3 DNA reads TGTGCTAGTGGCCCGGGACACGGACTCAATGAGCAGTTCTTC. This translates into CASGPGHGLNEQFF. Together with reference TRBV12-5 and TRBJ2-1, the CDR3 gives the full variable domain: DARVTQTPRHKVTEMGQEVTMRCQPILGHNTVFWYRQTMMQGLELLAYFRNRAPLDDSGMPKDRFSAEMPDATLATLKIQPSEPRDSAVYFCASGPGHGLNEQFFGPGTRLTVL.

J is TRBJ2-3 and V is TRBV5-6; 8 bases are a match to TRBD2. V lost 3 bases to trimming and J lost 4 bases; unmatched junction nucleotides: 10. This CDR3 is built from 16 residues. Germline V gives CDR1 SGHDT, CDR2 YYEEEE. The CDR3 here is CASSSLPGGGSDTQYF. The CDR3 DNA follows: TGTGCCAGCAGCTCCCTTCCGGGAGGGGGGTCAGATACGCAGTATTTT.

This clone was seen a few times. The chain carries TRBV27 and TRBJ2-1; 16 bases are a match to TRBD2. This CDR3 is built from 20 residues. Unmatched junction bases numbered 11, after V lost 2 bases and J lost 4 bases. Germline lookup yields CDR1 MNHEY and CDR2 SMNVEV (reference sequence). The CDR3 here is CASSLTPGLAGGPGYNEQFF. The CDR3 DNA sequence: TGTGCCAGCAGTTTAACCCCGGGACTAGCGGGAGGGCCAGGGTACAATGAGCAGTTCTTC.

The rearrangement uses TRBV15 and TRBJ1-5; D gene unclear. CDR1 and CDR2 (germline): LNHNV, YYDKDF (reference sequence). The CDR3 loop spans 16 amino acids. V was pared by 0 bases and J by 0 bases, with 9 bases between. CDR3: CATSRDKRLSNQPQHF. In DNA form, the CDR3 reads TGTGCCACCAGCAGAGATAAGAGGCTTAGCAATCAGCCCCAGCATTTT.

The sample holds a few counts of this clone. The rearrangement joins TRBV7-2 to TRBJ2-7, with D perhaps TRBD1 (5 bases). This CDR3 has 14 amino acids. The germline V and J ends were trimmed by 1 base and 2 bases, with 9 bases remaining between them. Germline-derived CDR1 and CDR2 are SGHTA and FQGNSA. In nucleotides, the CDR3 is TGTGCCAGCAGCTTAGTGGCAGGGACCTACGAGCAGTACTTC. It yields the protein CASSLVAGTYEQYF.

This clone turned up a few times. This chain uses TRBV27 with TRBJ2-2; 9 nucleotides match TRBD2. Germline V gives CDR1 MNHEY, CDR2 SMNVEV (reference sequence). The CDR3 is 17 amino acids. Unmatched junction bases numbered 16, after V lost 6 bases and J lost 8 bases. The chain's CDR3 is CASSLAGTSTLAGELFF. As DNA, the CDR3 is TGTGCCAGCAGCTTGGCCGGGACTAGCACTCTTGCTGGGGAGCTGTTTTTT.

This clone turned up a few times. The chain uses TRBV10-2 and TRBJ1-4, with TRBD1 matching over 7 bases. The CDR3 extends over 15 amino acids. CDR1 WSHSY and CDR2 SAAADI come from the germline V gene. V was pared by 4 bases and J by 8 bases, with 10 bases of the junction left unmatched. CDR3 in amino acids: CASSGPGGTVEKLFF. As DNA, the CDR3 is TGCGCCAGCAGTGGCCCGGGGGGGACAGTCGAAAAACTGTTTTTT.

The chain has TRBV5-6 and TRBJ2-1; 11 bases map to TRBD2. This CDR3 has 16 residues. The junction had 3 bases not matched to a gene; V was cut back by 0 bases and J by 4 bases. The germline gives CDR1 SGHDT, CDR2 YYEEEE. The CDR3 sequence: CASSLAGTSGYNEQFF. The DNA of the CDR3 is TGTGCCAGCAGCTTGGCCGGGACTAGCGGTTACAATGAGCAGTTCTTC.

The chain couples TRBV28 to TRBJ2-1; 10 bases fit TRBD1. In germline, CDR1 is MDHEN, CDR2 SYDVKM. V shed 7 bases and J 5 bases; nucleotides not matched to a gene: 8. The CDR3 totals 15 residues. CDR3 protein: CASTDRDRGDNEQFF. As DNA, the CDR3 is TGTGCCAGCACGGACCGGGACAGGGGAGACAATGAGCAGTTCTTC.

The rearrangement uses TRBV6-1 and TRBJ2-7; tentatively, D is TRBD2 (5 bases). V shed 3 bases and J shed 3 bases, with 12 bases lying between them. The CDR3 is 14 residues long. Germline CDR1 and CDR2: MNHNS and SASEGT. The CDR3 DNA reads as TGTGCCAGCAGTGAGGAGGCAAGCGGCTACGAGCAGTACTTC. Protein: CASSEEASGYEQYF.

The chain carries TRBV30 and TRBJ2-7; TRBD2 matches 12 bases. V lost 2 bases, J lost 4 bases, and 21 bases stayed unmatched. CDR3 size: 20 residues. The germline V gene encodes CDR1 GTSNPN and CDR2 SVGIG (reference sequence). CDR3 DNA sequence: TGTGCCTGGAGTCATAACCTAGCGGGAGGGCATCTTTGGGGGAATTACGAGCAGTACTTC. Protein: CAWSHNLAGGHLWGNYEQYF.

J is TRBJ1-2 and V is TRBV5-1; D gene uncertain. The CDR3 extends over 14 amino acids. Germline V gene data show CDR1 as SGHRS and CDR2 as YFSETQ. Trimming removed 6 bases from V and 2 bases from J, with 14 bases in between. The CDR3 region is CASNDIHGNYGYTF. For the CDR3, the DNA is TGCGCCAGCAACGACATTCATGGAAACTATGGCTACACCTTC.

The rearrangement joins TRBV5-5 to TRBJ2-7; 7 nucleotides align to TRBD1. Germline values: CDR1 SGHKS, CDR2 YYEKEE (reference sequence). Trimming at V came to 4 bases and at J to 0 bases, leaving 16 bases not matched to a gene. The CDR3 has 18 residues. The CDR3 DNA follows: TGTGCCAGCAGCCCGACTTCGCCTTACAGGGGAGACTCCTACGAGCAGTACTTC. Translation gives CASSPTSPYRGDSYEQYF.

The V and J genes are TRBV18 and TRBJ2-3; D gene ambiguous. Trimming took 6 bases from V and 0 from J, leaving 22 bases between them. Germline CDR1 KGHSH, CDR2 LQKENI. CDR3 length: 18 amino acids. CDR3 DNA: TGTGCCAGCTCCCAAAACGCTATGCAGCGATCTAGCACAGATACGCAGTATTTT. Amino acid sequence: CASSQNAMQRSSTDTQYF.

The chain links TRBV7-9 to TRBJ2-2, with D perhaps matching TRBD1 or TRBD2 (5 bases each). Deletions cut 11 bases from V and 3 bases from J, with 10 bases between. This CDR3 spans 12 amino acids. Per germline, CDR1 SEHNR and CDR2 FQNEAQ (reference sequence). CDR3 in DNA: TGTGCCGGGGGAGCGGACACCGGGGAGCTGTTTTTT. Translating it yields CAGGADTGELFF.

By sample share, this clone is large. The V and J genes are TRBV5-5 and TRBJ2-2; D is unclear. Trimming stripped 0 bases from V and 4 bases from J, with 7 bases between. The CDR3 length is 14 residues. Germline CDR1 SGHKS, CDR2 YYEKEE (reference sequence). The CDR3 region is CASSLEDTTGELFF. The CDR3 region has the DNA TGTGCCAGCAGCTTGGAAGATACCACCGGGGAGCTGTTTTTT.

The gene calls are TRBV19 and TRBJ1-3; the D is unclear. The V end lost 1 base, the J end lost 4 bases, and 11 bases lay between the germline ends. The CDR3 length is 15 residues. The germline gives CDR1 LNHDA, CDR2 SQIVND (reference sequence). CDR3 DNA sequence: TGTGCCAGTAGTATAGTAGGAGGGCCCGGAAACACCATATATTTT. Protein sequence: CASSIVGGPGNTIYF.

This clone was observed once. The V and J genes are TRBV7-9 and TRBJ2-7, with 8 bases lining up with TRBD1. This CDR3 has 13 amino acids. The junction had 3 bases not matched to a gene; V was cut back by 5 bases and J by 3 bases. The germline V gene has CDR1 SEHNR and CDR2 FQNEAQ (reference sequence). The CDR3 nucleotides are TGTGCCAGCAGCCCGGACAGGGACTACGAGCAGTACTTC. It translates to CASSPDRDYEQYF.

The CDR3 DNA follows: TGTGCCAGCAGCCCATCACTAGCGGGAGGCCGGGGGGAGACCCAGTACTTC. This encodes CASSPSLAGGRGETQYF. The chain combines TRBV11-2 with TRBJ2-5; 12 bases fit TRBD2. Unmatched junction bases numbered 12, after V lost 5 bases and J lost 5 bases. The CDR3 has 17 residues. CDR1 SGHAT and CDR2 FQNNGV come from the germline V gene.

The rearrangement links TRBV7-9 to TRBJ2-7, with a possible D match to TRBD1 (6 bases). The germline V and J ends were trimmed by 0 bases and 3 bases, with 6 bases remaining between them. The CDR3 sequence is 13 residues long. Germline loops: CDR1 SEHNR, CDR2 FQNEAQ (reference sequence). CDR3 coding DNA: TGTGCCAGCAGCTTAGCAGGGGGCTACGAGCAGTACTTC. This gives the protein CASSLAGGYEQYF.

The rearrangement joins TRBV11-3 to TRBJ2-7; D gene unclear. CDR3 length equals 14 residues. Trimming removed 2 bases at V and 0 bases at J, with 8 bases between. Germline V lookup: CDR1 SGHNT, CDR2 YENEEA. The CDR3 here is CASSLYQSSYEQYF. CDR3 nucleotides: TGTGCCAGCAGCTTATATCAGAGCTCCTACGAGCAGTACTTC. The whole variable domain, filled in from reference TRBV11-3 and TRBJ2-7, reads EAGVVQSPRYKIIEKKQPVAFWCNPISGHNTLYWYLQNLGQGPELLIRYENEEAVDDSQLPKDRFSAERLKGVDSTLKIQPAELGDSAVYLCASSLYQSSYEQYFGPGTRLTVT.

The genes are TRBV5-4 and TRBJ2-1, with 8 bases identical to TRBD2. CDR1 is SGHNT, CDR2 YYREEE, per germline (reference sequence). The CDR3 extends over 14 amino acids. V lost 4 bases and J lost 8; bases outside the gene matches: 8. The CDR3 sequence is CASSTGRASDEQFF. The DNA of the CDR3 is TGTGCCAGCAGCACCGGGAGGGCCTCGGATGAGCAGTTCTTC.

This chain joins TRBV7-6 and TRBJ1-3; D not resolved. This CDR3 contains 16 residues. Germline assignment: CDR1 SGHVS and CDR2 FNYEAQ. The germline V and J ends were trimmed by 1 base and 0 bases, with 10 bases remaining between them. The CDR3 DNA reads as TGTGCCAGCAGCTTAGGTGGACGGTTCTCTGGAAACACCATATATTTT. It codes for CASSLGGRFSGNTIYF.

This clone was seen a single time. The rearrangement joins TRBV2 to TRBJ2-5, with a possible D match to TRBD2 (5 bases). The germline V and J ends were trimmed by 8 bases and 3 bases, with 16 bases remaining between them. The germline V gene has CDR1 SNHLY and CDR2 FYNNEI. CDR3 length: 14 amino acids. The CDR3 nucleotides are TGTGCCAGCTCGTCCGGACTGGTGGAAGAGACCCAGTACTTC. It specifies CASSSGLVEETQYF.

CDR3 in amino acids: CASSRVGQGLGINYGYTF. CDR3 coding DNA: TGCGCCAGCAGCCGGGTGGGACAGGGATTAGGTATAAACTATGGCTACACCTTC. The chain has TRBV4-1 and TRBJ1-2; 9 positions match TRBD1. This CDR3 comprises 18 residues. J gave up 2 bases and V 4 bases, and 14 bases lay outside the gene matches. CDR1 is MGHRA and CDR2 is YSYEKL in the germline V gene.